Below, 20 T cell receptor beta chains from the same sample are listed, as sequenced in a study of CD4 T cells in relation to SARS-CoV-2 and coronaviruses. Repertoires were generated with immunoSEQ multiplex PCR, while TCRdb's copy carries only in-frame clones and drops some. Of about 23,000 clones listed, about 73% were seen once; the top ten hold under 20%. No antigens are known for them. Before the COVID-19 pandemic, during about 2010-2018, CD4+ T cells were taken from unexposed donors. Isolation of CD4+ T cells took place after less than 13 days in culture. The sample was CD4+ T cells from PBMCs, cultured in vitro. These receptors all stem from a human donor in good health.

V gene TRBV29-1 combines with J gene TRBJ1-5, with TRBD1 identical over 9 bases. V lost 4 bases and J lost 3; bases outside the gene matches: 4. This CDR3 has 14 amino acids. The germline CDR1 and CDR2 sequences are SQVTM and ANQGSEA. As DNA, the CDR3 is TGCAGCGTTGCGGGACAGGGAATCAATCAGCCCCAGCATTTT. This codes for CSVAGQGINQPQHF.

This chain joins TRBV9 and TRBJ2-1, with a possible D match to TRBD1 (6 bases). The CDR3 consists of 16 residues. Per the germline V gene, CDR1 is SGDLS and CDR2 is YYNGEE. The germline V and J ends were trimmed by 4 bases and 4 bases, with 18 bases remaining between them. The CDR3 nucleotides are TGTGCCAGCAGCCCTGGGTGGGGGCCGGGATACAATGAGCAGTTCTTC. This sequence encodes CASSPGWGPGYNEQFF.

J is TRBJ1-2 and V is TRBV3-1 (or the pseudogene TRBV3-2); the D gene is possibly TRBD1 (5 bases). This CDR3 is 14 amino acids long. The germline V and J ends were trimmed by 0 bases and 4 bases, with 9 bases remaining between them. CDR1 is LGHDT, CDR2 YNNKEL, per germline (reference sequence). The CDR3 coding sequence is TGTGCCAGCAGCCAAGAAGGGACGGTCTATGGCTACACCTTC. Amino acids: CASSQEGTVYGYTF.

As concerns this clone: Different DNA sequences within this sample yield the same CDR3. V is TRBV5-1 and J is TRBJ2-3; D is undetermined. Per the germline V gene, CDR1 is SGHRS and CDR2 is YFSETQ. V was cut by 0 bases and J by 1 base, with 9 bases left in between. This CDR3 is 15 amino acids long. CDR3 sequence (DNA): TGCGCCAGCAGCTTGGAGGGTAGGGGCACAGATACGCAGTATTTT. It codes for CASSLEGRGTDTQYF.

The V and J genes are TRBV6-6 and TRBJ1-1, with D possibly TRBD1 on 5 matching bases. The V and J ends lost 0 bases and 4 bases respectively, with 12 bases between them. Germline V CDR1 and CDR2: MNHNY, SVGAGI (reference sequence). The CDR3 runs to 15 residues. As DNA, the CDR3 is TGTGCCAGCAGTTACTCTAAGGGGCGGGTCACTGAAGCTTTCTTT. This encodes CASSYSKGRVTEAFF.

This CDR3 is CASSAPGQGAEKLFF. CDR3 sequence (DNA): TGTGCCAGCAGTGCACCGGGACAGGGGGCTGAAAAACTGTTTTTT. This rearrangement joins TRBV2 to TRBJ1-4; 12 bases are a match to TRBD1. Germline lookup yields CDR1 SNHLY and CDR2 FYNNEI. The CDR3 totals 15 residues. With V trimmed by 4 bases and J by 7 bases, 4 bases remained unmatched.

The chain joins TRBV6-2 or TRBV6-3 to TRBJ2-6; a weak D match, TRBD2 (6 bases). Looked up from germline, CDR1 is MNHEY and CDR2 is SVGEGT. This CDR3 has 16 residues. Trimming took off 3 bases at V and 3 bases at J, with 12 bases between the two ends. The CDR3 sequence is CASSYYGGNGANVLTF. The CDR3 DNA follows: TGTGCCAGCAGTTATTACGGAGGGAATGGGGCCAACGTCCTGACTTTC.

V and J are TRBV7-9 and TRBJ2-7; either TRBD1 or TRBD2 may supply D (5 bases each). Per the germline V gene, CDR1 is SEHNR and CDR2 is FQNEAQ (reference sequence). Trimming left V 5 bases short and J 3 bases short, with 11 bases between. The CDR3 spans 13 residues. The CDR3: CASSRDVDYEQYF. Written as DNA, the CDR3 is TGTGCCAGCAGCCGGGACGTAGACTACGAGCAGTACTTC. Full variable domain (rest looked up from reference TRBV7-9 and TRBJ2-7): DTGVSQNPRHKITKRGQNVTFRCDPISEHNRLYWYRQTLGQGPEFLTYFQNEAQLEKSRLLSDRFSAERPKGSFSTLEIQRTEQGDSAMYLCASSRDVDYEQYFGPGTRLTVT.

This clone was observed a few times. The chain employs TRBV9 and TRBJ2-3; TRBD2 agrees at 7 bases. The CDR3 loop spans 16 amino acids. The junction had 9 bases not matched to a gene; V was cut back by 4 bases and J by 1 base. Germline CDR1 and CDR2: SGDLS and YYNGEE. The CDR3 coding sequence is TGTGCCAGCAGCTTACGGGCGGGAGCCCGCACAGATACGCAGTATTTT. Encoded protein: CASSLRAGARTDTQYF.

The CDR3 protein is CASSDLNQPQHF. CDR3 nucleotides: TGCGCCAGCAGTGACCTAAATCAGCCCCAGCATTTT. This sequence joins TRBV10-2 and TRBJ1-5; D is undetermined. This CDR3 has 12 amino acids. Between the trimmed V and J ends, which lost 3 bases and 4 bases, there was a span of 4 bases. Per the germline V gene, CDR1 is WSHSY and CDR2 is SAAADI.

J is TRBJ2-2 and V is TRBV29-1; 7 positions match TRBD2. Germline assignment: CDR1 SQVTM and CDR2 ANQGSEA. With 6 bases clipped from V and 0 bases from J, the junction kept 7 bases outside the gene matches. This CDR3 is built from 15 residues. CDR3 sequence: CSVYPRGANTGELFF. The DNA of the CDR3 is TGCAGCGTCTACCCTCGGGGGGCGAACACCGGGGAGCTGTTTTTT.

This rearrangement joins TRBV6-6 to TRBJ2-5; D not certain. The V gene's germline CDR1 is MNHNY and CDR2 SVGAGI (reference sequence). V was cut by 0 bases and J by 1 base, with 6 bases left in between. This CDR3 contains 14 residues. The CDR3 reads CASSYSQVQETQYF. DNA of the CDR3: TGTGCCAGCAGTTACTCCCAGGTCCAAGAGACCCAGTACTTC.

The chain carries TRBV7-8 and TRBJ1-5; D is unclear. The V gene lost 1 base and the J gene lost 0 bases, with 10 bases spanning the gap. Germline CDR1 reads SGHVS; CDR2 reads FQNEAQ. The CDR3 is 16 amino acids. The CDR3, as DNA: TGTGCCAGCAGCTTAGGTTTTGCTGCTAGCAATCAGCCCCAGCATTTT. Translation gives CASSLGFAASNQPQHF.

In this sample, this clone turned up once. The V and J genes are TRBV19 and TRBJ1-5; no firm D call. Germline CDR1 reads LNHDA; CDR2 reads SQIVND (reference sequence). V was pared by 6 bases and J by 0 bases, with 9 bases between. The CDR3 is 14 residues long. Here the CDR3 reads CASRAGISNQPQHF. Written as DNA, the CDR3 is TGTGCCAGTAGAGCGGGGATTAGCAATCAGCCCCAGCATTTT. Using reference TRBV19 and TRBJ1-5 for the parts outside the CDR3, the full variable domain is DGGITQSPKYLFRKEGQNVTLSCEQNLNHDAMYWYRQDPGQGLRLIYYSQIVNDFQKGDIAEGYSVSREKKESFPLTVTSAQKNPTAFYLCASRAGISNQPQHFGDGTRLSIL.

Comments on this clone: At one boundary the junction diverges from the germline segment, which might be a read error. The rearrangement links TRBV29-1 to TRBJ2-7, with D perhaps assigned TRBD1 or TRBD2 (5 bases each). The germline V gene has CDR1 SQVTM and CDR2 ANQGSEA. The CDR3 covers 13 residues. CDR3 amino acids: CSLEDGTHYEQYF. CDR3 sequence (DNA): TGCAGCCTTGAAGACGGGACCCACTACGAGCAGTACTTC.

This clone was picked up a small number of times. The rearrangement joins TRBV9 to TRBJ2-1; no clear D. Looked up from germline, CDR1 is SGDLS and CDR2 is YYNGEE. V was trimmed by 0 bases and J by 4 bases, leaving 8 bases between them. This CDR3 spans 14 amino acids. CDR3 nucleotides: TGTGCCAGCAGCGTAGGGGGAAGTTACAATGAGCAGTTCTTC. Encoded protein: CASSVGGSYNEQFF.

The chain carries TRBV27 and TRBJ1-1, with D possibly being TRBD1 (6 bases). V was trimmed by 6 bases and J by 4 bases, leaving 15 bases between them. The CDR3 is 14 residues long. Germline V gene sequence: CDR1 MNHEY, CDR2 SMNVEV (reference sequence). CDR3 loop: CASRGHGGSTEAFF. As DNA, the CDR3 is TGTGCCAGCAGGGGACACGGTGGTTCCACTGAAGCTTTCTTT.

The chain carries TRBV5-5 and TRBJ1-4; 8 bases are shared with TRBD1. CDR3 length: 15 residues. Germline CDR1 reads SGHKS; CDR2 reads YYEKEE (reference sequence). J was trimmed by 4 bases and V by 4 bases; bases with no gene match: 6. The CDR3 protein is CASSRRQGSNEKLFF. The CDR3 nucleotides are TGTGCCAGCAGCCGGCGACAGGGGAGTAATGAAAAACTGTTTTTT.

This clone was seen more than once but under ten times. The chain employs TRBV9 and TRBJ2-5, with D possibly TRBD1 on 5 matching bases. The CDR3 has 15 amino acids. The germline V and J ends were trimmed by 0 bases and 2 bases, with 11 bases remaining between them. Germline loops: CDR1 SGDLS, CDR2 YYNGEE. This chain's CDR3 is CASSVGGWSQETQYF. Written as DNA, the CDR3 is TGTGCCAGCAGCGTAGGGGGCTGGAGTCAAGAGACCCAGTACTTC. The whole variable domain, remainder taken from reference TRBV9 and TRBJ2-5, is DSGVTQTPKHLITATGQRVTLRCSPRSGDLSVYWYQQSLDQGLQFLIQYYNGEERAKGNILERFSAQQFPDLHSELNLSSLELGDSALYFCASSVGGWSQETQYFGPGTRLLVL.

The rearrangement uses TRBV7-2 and TRBJ1-5, with TRBD1 matching 7 bases. V was pared by 1 base and J by 6 bases, with 9 bases of the junction left unmatched. Germline values: CDR1 SGHTA, CDR2 FQGNSA. The CDR3 is 16 residues long. The CDR3: CASSLGDRIFPQPQHF. The CDR3 DNA is TGTGCCAGCAGCTTAGGGGACAGAATTTTCCCTCAGCCCCAGCATTTT.